Below are 31 T cell receptor beta chains sequenced from a single sample in a study of blood T cell repertoires in COVID-19. Sequenced by immunoSEQ multiplex PCR; TCRdb stores in-frame clones only, minus some. The sample lists 150,000 to 200,000 clones, 87% occurring once. Sequencing was carried out using peripheral blood. These receptors were taken from a woman in her 70s with COVID-19, enrolled during active disease.

This clone was recorded once. The chain recombines TRBV3-1 (or the pseudogene TRBV3-2) with TRBJ1-5, with 9 bases identical to TRBD1. CDR1 LGHDT and CDR2 YNNKEL come from the germline V gene (reference sequence). This CDR3 is 14 amino acids long. V was clipped by 5 bases and J by 6 bases; unmatched bases: 5. The CDR3 sequence is CASSSGTGSQPQHF. Written as DNA, the CDR3 is TGTGCCAGCAGCTCCGGGACAGGGAGTCAGCCCCAGCATTTT.

V and J are TRBV5-1 and TRBJ1-2; 8 bases line up with TRBD1. Germline trimming cut 7 bases from V and 1 base from J; bases unmatched to any gene: 6. CDR1 and CDR2 from the germline V gene are SGHRS and YFSETQ. CDR3 length: 14 amino acids. CDR3 protein: CASSETGDNYGYTF. CDR3 nucleotides: TGCGCCAGCTCGGAGACAGGGGATAACTATGGCTACACCTTC.

This chain connects TRBV5-5 to TRBJ2-5; 9 nucleotides line up with TRBD1. The germline CDR1 and CDR2 sequences are SGHKS and YYEKEE (reference sequence). The CDR3 is made up of 17 amino acids. V was clipped by 0 bases and J by 5 bases; unmatched bases: 11. CDR3 nucleotides: TGTGCCAGCAGCTTGGCCTTGGAACAGGGGGCAAGTGAGACCCAGTACTTC. The encoded protein is CASSLALEQGASETQYF.

The chain has TRBV5-8 and TRBJ2-1; D is perhaps TRBD2 (6 bases). The CDR3 is 17 residues long. Deletions cut 0 bases from V and 3 bases from J, with 16 bases between. Per germline, CDR1 SGHTS and CDR2 YDEGEE. CDR3 loop: CASSLEYGGARYNEQFF. CDR3 in DNA: TGTGCCAGCAGCTTGGAGTACGGCGGGGCACGCTACAATGAGCAGTTCTTC.

About this clone itself: The sample carries other DNA sequences with the same CDR3. The chain has TRBV18 and TRBJ2-3; tentative D call: TRBD1 (6 bases). The CDR3 loop spans 15 amino acids. The V end lost 3 bases, the J end lost 1 base, and 11 bases lay between the germline ends. CDR1 and CDR2 from the germline V gene are KGHSH and LQKENI. The CDR3 loop reads CASSPRGSGTDTQYF. In DNA, the CDR3 is TGTGCCAGCTCACCGAGGGGGAGCGGCACAGATACGCAGTATTTT.

The rearrangement joins TRBV29-1 to TRBJ2-7; 7 nucleotides agree with TRBD1. The trim removed 1 base at V and 6 bases at J, leaving 6 bases unmatched. CDR1 SQVTM and CDR2 ANQGSEA come from the germline V gene. This CDR3 region has 13 residues. The CDR3 sequence is CSVEGGDSREQYF. The DNA for the CDR3 is TGCAGCGTTGAAGGAGGGGACAGCCGCGAGCAGTACTTC.

The V call is TRBV7-2, the J call TRBJ2-7; 9 nucleotides align to TRBD1. Trimming took 4 bases from V and 4 from J; bases not matched to a gene: 8. The CDR3 length is 15 residues. Per germline, CDR1 SGHTA and CDR2 FQGNSA. The CDR3 bases are TGTGCCAGCAGCTCACAGGGGGCGGGTCAATACGAGCAGTACTTC. Translated, it gives CASSSQGAGQYEQYF.

The J gene is TRBJ2-5, the V gene TRBV7-2; TRBD2 aligns across 16 bases. V shed 4 bases and J 5 bases; nucleotides not matched to a gene: 7. The CDR3 runs to 17 residues. Germline CDR1 reads SGHTA; CDR2 reads FQGNSA. CDR3 in amino acids: CASSSGLAGGPGETQYF. The CDR3, as DNA: TGTGCCAGCAGCTCGGGACTAGCGGGGGGGCCGGGGGAGACCCAGTACTTC. Supplemented by reference TRBV7-2 and TRBJ2-5, the full variable domain reads GAGVSQSPSNKVTEKGKDVELRCDPISGHTALYWYRQSLGQGLEFLIYFQGNSAPDKSGLPSDRFSAERTGGSVSTLTIQRTQQEDSAVYLCASSSGLAGGPGETQYFGPGTRLLVL.

Only one count was recorded for this clone. V gene TRBV28 combines with J gene TRBJ1-4, with 8 bases identical to TRBD1. The J segment lost 8 bases and the V segment lost 4 bases, leaving 9 bases of the junction unmatched. This CDR3 has 15 residues. From germline, CDR1 is MDHEN and CDR2 SYDVKM. CDR3 nucleotide sequence: TGTGCCAGCAGTTCACCCACAGGGGGGGGCGAAAAACTGTTTTTT. Protein product: CASSSPTGGGEKLFF.

The chain recombines TRBV5-4 with TRBJ2-3; TRBD2 matches at 10 bases. The CDR3 loop spans 18 amino acids. Looked up from germline, CDR1 is SGHNT and CDR2 is YYREEE (reference sequence). After removal of 5 bases from V and 6 bases from J, the junction contained 18 bases not matched to a gene. In DNA, the CDR3 is TGTGCCAGCAGTTCGAACCCCCGCCCTAGCGGGGGTGGCGATACGCAGTATTTT. Its translation is CASSSNPRPSGGGDTQYF.

The chain combines TRBV9 with TRBJ2-7; 7 bases agree with TRBD1. CDR1 and CDR2 from the germline V gene are SGDLS and YYNGEE. The V segment lost 3 bases and the J segment 2 bases; nucleotides outside the gene matches: 8. This CDR3 contains 15 residues. The CDR3 bases are TGTGCCAGCAGCGCCCAGGCAGGGGGTACCTACGAGCAGTACTTC. It codes for CASSAQAGGTYEQYF.

V and J are TRBV3-1 (or the pseudogene TRBV3-2) and TRBJ1-2; 7 positions agree with TRBD1. Per germline, CDR1 LGHDT and CDR2 YNNKEL (reference sequence). J lost 2 bases, V lost 5 bases, and 2 bases had no gene match. This CDR3 has 13 residues. The CDR3, as DNA: TGTGCCAGCAGCAAACAGGGGAACTATGGCTACACCTTC. The encoded protein is CASSKQGNYGYTF.

The V call is TRBV10-3, the J call TRBJ1-1; D gene ambiguous. The V end lost 3 bases, the J end lost 5 bases, and 13 bases lay between the germline ends. CDR1 is ENHRY and CDR2 is SYGVKD in the germline V gene. The CDR3 has 14 amino acids. The CDR3 is CAISDPGWPTEAFF. CDR3 coding DNA: TGTGCCATCAGTGACCCCGGGTGGCCAACTGAAGCTTTCTTT.

This rearrangement joins TRBV12-3 or TRBV12-4 to TRBJ1-1; no clear D. CDR3 length equals 13 residues. V dropped 3 bases and J dropped 3 bases, with 8 bases sitting between them. CDR3 sequence (DNA): TGTGCCAGCAGTTTGATGCAGGACACTGAAGCTTTCTTT. It yields the protein CASSLMQDTEAFF.

J is TRBJ2-1 and V is TRBV11-2; 12 bases match TRBD2. Losses at the gene ends were 5 bases for V and 2 bases for J; bases not matched to a gene: 4. Germline V gives CDR1 SGHAT, CDR2 FQNNGV. CDR3 length: 16 amino acids. The CDR3 DNA follows: TGTGCCAGCAGCACTAGCGGGGGGCGTGCCTACAATGAGCAGTTCTTC. This sequence encodes CASSTSGGRAYNEQFF.

V gene TRBV7-2 combines with J gene TRBJ1-6, with 7 bases lining up with TRBD1. Looked up from germline, CDR1 is SGHTA and CDR2 is FQGNSA. The CDR3 is 15 amino acids. V was pared by 2 bases and J by 5 bases, with 3 bases of the junction left unmatched. CDR3 coding DNA: TGTGCCAGCAGCTTAAGGGGACAGAATAATTCACCCCTCCACTTT. This gives the protein CASSLRGQNNSPLHF. Variable domain in full (rest from reference TRBV7-2 and TRBJ1-6): GAGVSQSPSNKVTEKGKDVELRCDPISGHTALYWYRQSLGQGLEFLIYFQGNSAPDKSGLPSDRFSAERTGGSVSTLTIQRTQQEDSAVYLCASSLRGQNNSPLHFGNGTRLTVT.

At least ten counts were recorded for this clone. The chain is built from TRBV11-3 and TRBJ2-7; 7 bases match TRBD1. Trimming removed 5 bases from V and 7 bases from J; junction bases left unmatched: 17. The CDR3 length is 16 residues. Germline V lookup: CDR1 SGHNT, CDR2 YENEEA. CDR3: CASSNAPGQPTFEQYF. Here the CDR3 DNA reads TGTGCCAGCAGCAACGCTCCGGGACAGCCTACTTTTGAGCAGTACTTC.

V usage is TRBV19 and J usage is TRBJ2-7; D remains unclear. Germline V CDR1 and CDR2: LNHDA, SQIVND (reference sequence). This CDR3 contains 14 residues. Trimming took 0 bases from V and 3 from J, leaving 9 bases between them. CDR3 bases: TGTGCCAGTAGTATAGATCGTGGCAGCTACGAGCAGTACTTC. Residues: CASSIDRGSYEQYF.

This chain connects TRBV7-2 to TRBJ2-3; 12 positions agree with TRBD2. V shed 5 bases and J 9 bases; nucleotides not matched to a gene: 12. The CDR3 totals 16 residues. CDR1 and CDR2 (germline): SGHTA, FQGNSA. Here the CDR3 DNA reads TGTGCCAGCAGCCATCTAGCGGGGGGGATGAAGATGACGCAGTATTTT. This encodes CASSHLAGGMKMTQYF.

This chain joins TRBV10-1 and TRBJ2-2, with D perhaps TRBD2 (6 bases). Germline CDR1 is WNHNN and CDR2 is SYGVQD (reference sequence). The CDR3 loop spans 14 amino acids. V dropped 7 bases and J dropped 3 bases, with 12 bases sitting between them. The CDR3 loop reads CASTPGGDTGELFF. The CDR3 DNA is TGCGCCAGCACCCCGGGCGGGGACACCGGGGAGCTGTTTTTT.

The chain joins TRBV28 to TRBJ1-2, with D possibly being TRBD1 (5 bases). The V gene lost 6 bases and the J gene lost 3 bases, with 14 bases spanning the gap. CDR1 and CDR2 from the germline V gene are MDHEN and SYDVKM. The CDR3 consists of 14 residues. The CDR3 here is CASRRGLADYGYTF. In DNA, the CDR3 is TGTGCCAGCAGACGGGGACTGGCAGACTATGGCTACACCTTC.

The V call is TRBV7-9, the J call TRBJ2-5, with 11 bases that match TRBD2. The germline CDR1 and CDR2 sequences are SEHNR and FQNEAQ (reference sequence). The trim removed 9 bases at V and 3 bases at J, leaving 9 bases unmatched. The CDR3 sequence is 15 residues long. CDR3 residues: CASTLGTSGEETQYF. CDR3 bases: TGTGCCAGTACGCTGGGGACTAGCGGTGAAGAGACCCAGTACTTC.

The chain combines TRBV28 with TRBJ1-2; TRBD1 might be the D (6 bases). CDR3 length: 15 amino acids. V shed 6 bases and J shed 8 bases, with 22 bases lying between them. The germline V gene has CDR1 MDHEN and CDR2 SYDVKM. CDR3 loop: CASRLQAGQSGGYTF. Here the CDR3 DNA reads TGTGCCAGCAGACTACAGGCCGGACAGTCGGGGGGCTACACCTTC.

This chain joins TRBV28 and TRBJ1-2, with 7 nucleotides matching TRBD1. V was clipped by 5 bases and J by 4 bases; unmatched bases: 4. The CDR3 covers 13 residues. From germline, CDR1 is MDHEN and CDR2 SYDVKM. The CDR3 loop reads CASSPGQTYGYTF. The CDR3 DNA reads TGTGCCAGCAGTCCGGGACAGACCTATGGCTACACCTTC.

The rearrangement links TRBV11-3 to TRBJ2-1; D possibly corresponds to TRBD2 (7 bases). V shed 5 bases and J shed 0 bases, with 14 bases lying between them. This CDR3 has 16 amino acids. The germline V gene encodes CDR1 SGHNT and CDR2 YENEEA. CDR3: CASSQGPGGSYNEQFF. The CDR3 bases are TGTGCCAGCAGCCAGGGGCCGGGGGGCTCCTACAATGAGCAGTTCTTC.

CDR3 protein: CASSVDGGRNSPLHF. DNA for the CDR3: TGTGCCAGCAGCGTAGACGGCGGAAGAAATTCACCCCTCCACTTT. The chain recombines TRBV9 with TRBJ1-6; no clear D gene. The CDR3 extends over 15 amino acids. Between the trimmed V and J ends, which lost 0 bases and 7 bases, there was a span of 11 bases. Germline V gene data show CDR1 as SGDLS and CDR2 as YYNGEE.

The sample holds a few counts of this clone. The rearrangement joins TRBV5-4 to TRBJ2-7, with 7 bases that match TRBD1. Germline CDR1 reads SGHNT; CDR2 reads YYREEE (reference sequence). The CDR3 has 15 amino acids. With 2 bases clipped from V and 5 bases from J, the junction kept 10 bases outside the gene matches. CDR3 sequence reads: CASSFRQGNRNEQYF. The CDR3, as DNA: TGTGCCAGCAGCTTTCGACAGGGCAATCGGAACGAGCAGTACTTC.

This chain's CDR3 is CASSRGGRYEQYF. The CDR3 DNA sequence: TGTGCCAGCAGCCGGGGGGGTCGTTACGAGCAGTACTTC. The chain uses TRBV28 and TRBJ2-7, with 8 bases lining up with TRBD2. V trimming: 6 bases; J trimming: 4 bases; junction bases outside the gene matches: 5. CDR3 length: 13 residues. The germline CDR1 and CDR2 sequences are MDHEN and SYDVKM.

The chain employs TRBV30 and TRBJ1-5, with 10 bases lining up with TRBD1. Germline V gives CDR1 GTSNPN, CDR2 SVGIG (reference sequence). The CDR3 loop spans 15 amino acids. Losses at the gene ends were 3 bases for V and 7 bases for J; bases not matched to a gene: 9. DNA of the CDR3: TGTGCCTGGAGGGAGACAGGGGGCGCAGGGCAGCCCCAGCATTTT. It translates to CAWRETGGAGQPQHF.

The chain is built from TRBV7-9 and TRBJ1-1; 7 nucleotides line up with TRBD1. The CDR3 contains 13 residues. The junction had 6 bases not matched to a gene; V was cut back by 6 bases and J by 5 bases. Germline loops: CDR1 SEHNR, CDR2 FQNEAQ (reference sequence). The CDR3 reads CASRTTGETEAFF. The CDR3 DNA is TGTGCCAGCAGAACCACAGGGGAAACTGAAGCTTTCTTT.

The chain combines TRBV3-1 (or the pseudogene TRBV3-2) with TRBJ1-1, with 8 bases aligning to TRBD1. V lost 4 bases to trimming and J lost 5 bases; unmatched junction nucleotides: 6. Germline CDR1 and CDR2: LGHDT and YNNKEL (reference sequence). The CDR3 sequence is 14 residues long. CDR3 DNA sequence: TGTGCCAGCAGCCCCAAAACAGGGGGGACTGAAGCTTTCTTT. This gives the protein CASSPKTGGTEAFF.